The 21 T cell receptor beta chains presented below share a single source sample, sequenced in a study of T cells in Graves' hyperthyroidism and ophthalmopathy. Amplified regions were TCR beta CDR3 sequences from RNA transcripts. The HTBI primer set drove a first-round RT-PCR of the TCR CDR3. TCRdb analysed the multiplex PCR reads with MiXCR anew, one entry per CDR3 protein. Among 450,000 to 650,000 distinct CDR3 sequences listed, 11% to 15% were seen once. The sequencing sample was made of blood. All receptors derive from a woman aged 18-29 years with Graves' ophthalmopathy.

There are many counts of this clonotype. This rearrangement joins TRBV7-2 to TRBJ2-1, with D possibly called TRBD1 or TRBD2 (8 bases each). The CDR3 loop spans 21 amino acids. Trimming took 4 bases from V and 5 from J, leaving 33 bases between them. Germline lookup yields CDR1 SGHTA and CDR2 FQGNSA. For the CDR3, the DNA is TGTGCCAGCAGCTCGAGGGGTGGTGGACAGGGCAAAGCGGGAGCTAACAATGAGCAGTTCTTC. Translation gives CASSSRGGGQGKAGANNEQFF.

The V call is TRBV18, the J call TRBJ2-3, with 10 bases lining up with TRBD2. CDR3 length: 15 amino acids. J was trimmed by 3 bases and V by 3 bases; bases with no gene match: 3. Looked up from germline, CDR1 is KGHSH and CDR2 is LQKENI. CDR3 residues: CASSPASGRTDTQYF. CDR3 bases: TGTGCCAGCTCACCGGCTAGCGGGAGAACAGATACGCAGTATTTT.

This clonotype was found many times. This chain links TRBV6-2 or TRBV6-3 with TRBJ2-1; a weak D match, TRBD2 (6 bases). V was pared by 7 bases and J by 6 bases, with 19 bases between. The CDR3 spans 15 residues. CDR1 and CDR2 from the germline V gene are MNHEY and SVGEGT. CDR3 in DNA: TGTGCCAGCATCCATCGTCGGGGGTCCGGCAATGAGCAGTTCTTC. Translation: CASIHRRGSGNEQFF.

This clonotype was picked up many times. The chain has TRBV20-1 and TRBJ2-7, with TRBD2 as a possible D gene (6 bases). The CDR3 runs 13 residues. In germline, CDR1 is DFQATT, CDR2 SNEGSKA (reference sequence). Trimming left V 6 bases short and J 0 bases short, with 12 bases between. The CDR3 region is CSARDRHSYEQYF. CDR3 coding DNA: TGCAGTGCGCGGGACCGTCACTCCTACGAGCAGTACTTC.

This clonotype was counted many times. The rearrangement joins TRBV12-5 to TRBJ2-7; D is unresolved. Per germline, CDR1 LGHNT and CDR2 FRNRAP. There are 15 residues in the CDR3. V shed 0 bases and J shed 7 bases, with 16 bases lying between them. CDR3 region: CASGLVVGDSAEQYF. CDR3 coding DNA: TGTGCTAGTGGTTTGGTGGTAGGAGATTCGGCAGAGCAGTACTTC. The full variable domain, rest sourced from reference TRBV12-5 and TRBJ2-7, is DARVTQTPRHKVTEMGQEVTMRCQPILGHNTVFWYRQTMMQGLELLAYFRNRAPLDDSGMPKDRFSAEMPDATLATLKIQPSEPRDSAVYFCASGLVVGDSAEQYFGPGTRLTVT.

This clonotype was counted many times. The rearrangement joins TRBV27 to TRBJ1-5; unclear D gene. The CDR3 runs 15 residues. The germline gives CDR1 MNHEY, CDR2 SMNVEV (reference sequence). V was pared by 6 bases and J by 0 bases, with 12 bases between. CDR3: CASSRHYSSNQPQHF. CDR3 coding DNA: TGTGCCAGCAGCCGTCATTACAGTAGCAATCAGCCCCAGCATTTT.

This chain connects TRBV2 to TRBJ1-5, with TRBD1 matching 10 bases. Germline V gene data show CDR1 as SNHLY and CDR2 as FYNNEI. J was trimmed by 2 bases and V by 6 bases; bases with no gene match: 13. The CDR3 loop spans 18 amino acids. CDR3 in amino acids: CASRRTGTGDTGNQPQHF. DNA for the CDR3: TGTGCCAGCAGAAGGACTGGGACAGGGGACACGGGCAATCAGCCCCAGCATTTT.

There are a few counts of this clonotype. The chain uses TRBV5-6 and TRBJ2-5; D is ambiguous. Per germline, CDR1 SGHDT and CDR2 YYEEEE. This CDR3 spans 14 amino acids. Trimming stripped 2 bases from V and 3 bases from J, with 11 bases between. This CDR3 reads CASSFRGPKETQYF. In DNA, the CDR3 is TGTGCCAGCAGCTTCAGAGGCCCTAAAGAGACCCAGTACTTC.

This rearrangement joins TRBV6-8 to TRBJ2-2; no clear D gene. This CDR3 spans 17 amino acids. CDR1 is MNHGY, CDR2 SAAAGT, per germline. V was shortened by 6 bases and J by 6 bases, with 23 bases between the two germline ends. DNA of the CDR3: TGTGCCAGCAGCCTGGGATTGAAAAGGGTTGATTCCGGGGAGCTGTTTTTT. It encodes CASSLGLKRVDSGELFF.

V usage is TRBV6-5 and J usage is TRBJ1-4; the match to TRBD1 covers 7 bases. This CDR3 is built from 16 residues. The germline gives CDR1 MNHEY, CDR2 SVGAGI. The trim removed 5 bases at V and 3 bases at J, leaving 9 bases unmatched. DNA of the CDR3: TGTGCCAGCAGTGGAAACAGGGGATGGGCTAATGAAAAACTGTTTTTT. This sequence encodes CASSGNRGWANEKLFF.

This clonotype was picked up many times. CDR3 DNA sequence: TGTGCCAGCAGCTTAGCGTACGAGGGGATTCGGTACAATGAGCAGTTCTTC. This gives the protein CASSLAYEGIRYNEQFF. The chain links TRBV7-8 to TRBJ2-1; perhaps D is TRBD1 or TRBD2 (5 bases each). The CDR3 runs 17 residues. Germline assignment: CDR1 SGHVS and CDR2 FQNEAQ. V lost 0 bases to trimming and J lost 4 bases, with 16 bases between them.

This clonotype has a count of ten or more. The rearrangement uses TRBV27 and TRBJ1-5; tentative D call: TRBD1 (6 bases). This CDR3 is built from 13 residues. The germline CDR1 and CDR2 sequences are MNHEY and SMNVEV (reference sequence). V lost 2 bases, J lost 6 bases, and 8 bases lay in between. The CDR3 nucleotides are TGTGCCAGCAGTTTAAGGGGGATTCAGCCCCAGCATTTT. Translating gives CASSLRGIQPQHF.

The table lists this clonotype with many counts. The chain couples TRBV2 to TRBJ2-1, with 9 bases identical to TRBD1. The CDR3 sequence is 15 residues long. V shed 5 bases, J shed 3 bases, and the junction held 5 bases outside the gene matches. Germline V gene lookup returns CDR1 SNHLY and CDR2 FYNNEI. In nucleotides, the CDR3 is TGTGCCAGCAGTCCGACAGGGGGGCACTACAATGAGCAGTTCTTC. Residues: CASSPTGGHYNEQFF.

This clonotype was detected many times. The CDR3 DNA follows: TGCGCCAGCAGACGTAGAGCTAGCACAGATACGCAGTATTTT. It codes for CASRRRASTDTQYF. The chain couples TRBV5-1 to TRBJ2-3; D remains ambiguous. The CDR3 totals 14 residues. The ends were cut back, 5 bases at V and 0 bases at J, with 10 bases in the middle. Per the germline V gene, CDR1 is SGHRS and CDR2 is YFSETQ.

This rearrangement joins TRBV6-2 or TRBV6-3 to TRBJ2-2; 12 bases are shared with TRBD2. V was clipped by 4 bases and J by 7 bases; unmatched bases: 7. The CDR3 is 16 residues long. Germline V lookup: CDR1 MNHEY, CDR2 SVGEGT. CDR3 DNA: TGTGCCAGCAGTTCCGCTAGCGGGAGGGGCAGCGGGGAGCTGTTTTTT. Its translation is CASSSASGRGSGELFF.

This clonotype was detected ten times or more. V usage is TRBV5-6 and J usage is TRBJ2-7; tentatively, D is TRBD1 (6 bases). Germline values: CDR1 SGHDT, CDR2 YYEEEE. This CDR3 contains 15 residues. The germline V and J ends were trimmed by 2 bases and 0 bases, with 12 bases remaining between them. The CDR3 nucleotides are TGTGCCAGCAGCTTTGTAGGGGACATCTCCTACGAGCAGTACTTC. This gives the protein CASSFVGDISYEQYF.

This clonotype was counted ten times or more. The CDR3 spells CAISAGLPLGTEAFF. CDR3 nucleotides: TGTGCCATCAGTGCGGGACTGCCCCTCGGCACTGAAGCTTTCTTT. The gene calls are TRBV10-3 and TRBJ1-1; D is possibly TRBD1 (5 bases). Germline CDR1 ENHRY, CDR2 SYGVKD. This CDR3 is 15 amino acids long. Trimming shortened V by 4 bases and J by 4 bases, and 16 bases separated the two germline ends.

The chain has TRBV9 and TRBJ2-6; TRBD2 aligns across 10 bases. In germline, CDR1 is SGDLS, CDR2 YYNGEE. The CDR3 has 17 amino acids. The V segment lost 0 bases and the J segment 4 bases; nucleotides outside the gene matches: 4. The CDR3 loop reads CASSVERGGSGANVLTF. CDR3 DNA sequence: TGTGCCAGCAGCGTAGAGCGGGGGGGATCAGGGGCCAACGTCCTGACTTTC.

This clonotype has ten or more counts. This chain links TRBV6-1 with TRBJ2-7, with 7 bases aligning to TRBD2. Germline lookup yields CDR1 MNHNS and CDR2 SASEGT. The junction had 6 bases not matched to a gene; V was cut back by 8 bases and J by 2 bases. This CDR3 is 13 amino acids long. The CDR3 region is CASRWEGTYEQYF. Here the CDR3 DNA reads TGTGCCAGCCGTTGGGAGGGAACCTACGAGCAGTACTTC.

This clonotype was counted a few times. The CDR3 protein is CATSDLASGGAGTDTQYF. The CDR3 DNA follows: TGTGCCACCAGTGATTTAGCATCTGGGGGCGCGGGCACAGATACGCAGTATTTT. This chain connects TRBV24-1 to TRBJ2-3, with a weak D call TRBD1 (6 bases). In germline, CDR1 is KGHDR, CDR2 SFDVKD. This CDR3 has 18 residues. V lost 1 base and J 1 base, leaving 17 bases between the germline ends.

The gene calls are TRBV7-2 and TRBJ2-7, with 12 positions matching TRBD2. Germline CDR1 is SGHTA and CDR2 is FQGNSA. V lost 5 bases and J lost 1; bases outside the gene matches: 9. The CDR3 sequence is 17 residues long. For the CDR3, the DNA is TGTGCCAGCAGCCATCCTAGCGGGAGGGTCCTTTCCTACGAGCAGTACTTC. It specifies CASSHPSGRVLSYEQYF.